This T cell receptor beta chain was sequenced during a study of T cell responses to AZD1222 COVID-19 vaccine. Findings and caveats of the study: Reportedly, close to half of spike-specific TCRs are directed against unmutated variant regions.

With respect to this clone: What it recognizes is unknown.

CDR1 and CDR2 (germline): MNHEY, SVGAGI. The V end was cut by 0 bases, the J end by 3 bases, with 9 bases between. CDR3 size: 15 residues. TCRdb keeps only in-frame clones here, not all; method: immunoSEQ multiplex PCR. The sample has about 79,000 clones; around 90% are singletons. The receptor was derived from an adult in good health. Specimen: peripheral blood, collected on day 0 of MenACWY control vaccination. The chain carries TRBV6-5 and TRBJ1-5; D remains unclear. CDR3 residues: CASSYSSGFNQPQHF. DNA of the CDR3: TGTGCCAGCAGTTACTCGTCGGGGTTCAATCAGCCCCAGCATTTT.